The rows below give T cell receptor beta chains drawn from one sample of a study of blood T cell repertoires in COVID-19. The method was immunoSEQ multiplex PCR; TCRdb's version includes in-frame clones alone and lacks a portion of them. The table lists 250,000 to 300,000 clones, roughly nine tenths of them singletons. The specimen sequenced was PBMCs or T cells enriched from blood (not recorded which). Receptors were obtained from a human donor in a cohort exposed to, infected with or recovered from COVID-19 (not recorded which). The donor label of this sample is uncertain. CDR3s include the opening cysteine and the closing phenylalanine or tryptophan. D genes are given only for firm matches. Clone size is stated in some rows and not others, as once, few, many or a class when expanded.

D gene	clone size	V gene	J gene	CDR3 protein	CDR3 DNA
-	-	TRBV4-1	TRBJ1-2	CASRRGRGGEDYGYTF	TGCGCCAGCAGACGCGGACGGGGAGGAGAGGACTATGGCTACACCTTC
-	-	TRBV3-1/TRBV3-2	TRBJ1-2	CASSQGQIIYGYTF	TGTGCCAGCAGCCAAGGACAGATCATCTATGGCTACACCTTC
-	once	TRBV27	TRBJ1-4	CASSFETPRGYNEKLFF	TGTGCCAGCAGTTTCGAGACGCCCAGGGGTTATAATGAAAAACTGTTTTTT
TRBD2	-	TRBV29-1	TRBJ2-7	CSVDGTSGVPYEQYF	TGCAGCGTTGATGGGACTAGCGGGGTGCCCTACGAGCAGTACTTC
TRBD1	-	TRBV7-8	TRBJ1-1	CASSLGTGGKTEAFF	TGTGCCAGCAGCCTTGGGACAGGGGGAAAAACTGAAGCTTTCTTT
-	few	TRBV4-1	TRBJ2-2	CASSPQGNTGELFF	TGCGCCAGCAGCCCACAGGGCAACACCGGGGAGCTGTTTTTT
-	-	TRBV7-2	TRBJ2-7	CASSYKSGPYEQYF	TGTGCCAGCAGCTACAAGTCGGGTCCCTACGAGCAGTACTTC
-	-	TRBV19	TRBJ1-3	CASSTLEGNTIYF	TGTGCCAGTAGTACCCTCGAGGGAAACACCATATATTTT
TRBD1	-	TRBV7-8	TRBJ1-6	CASSLEGQVFNSPLHF	TGTGCCAGCAGCTTAGAGGGACAGGTGTTTAATTCACCCCTCCACTTT
TRBD1	-	TRBV4-1	TRBJ2-2	CASSLPDREPGELFF	TGCGCCAGCAGCCTACCGGACAGGGAACCCGGGGAGCTGTTTTTT
TRBD2	-	TRBV5-1	TRBJ2-3	CASSRGEADTQYF	TGCGCCAGCAGCCGGGGGGAAGCGGATACGCAGTATTTT
-	few	TRBV9	TRBJ1-1	CASSVAQNTEAFF	TGTGCCAGCAGCGTAGCCCAGAACACTGAAGCTTTCTTT
-	-	TRBV18	TRBJ2-3	CASSPRETDTQYF	TGTGCCAGCTCCCCCAGGGAAACAGATACGCAGTATTTT
TRBD1	-	TRBV19	TRBJ1-5	CASSILGGTGDTQPQHF	TGTGCCAGTAGTATACTTGGGGGGACAGGGGACACTCAGCCCCAGCATTTT
-	-	TRBV3-1/TRBV3-2	TRBJ1-1	CASSTQTVNTEAFF	TGTGCCAGCAGCACACAGACAGTGAACACTGAAGCTTTCTTT
-	-	TRBV4-2	TRBJ2-3	CASSRGQSADTQYF	TGTGCCAGCAGCCGTGGACAGTCGGCAGATACGCAGTATTTT
-	-	TRBV19	TRBJ2-1	CASSLNSYNEQFF	TGTGCCAGTAGTCTAAACAGTTACAATGAGCAGTTCTTC
-	-	TRBV28	TRBJ2-1	CASSSSRGTRQQFF	TGTGCCAGCAGTTCCTCTAGGGGGACGCGTCAGCAGTTCTTC
TRBD1	-	TRBV10-1	TRBJ2-7	CASSRGTGPPEQYF	TGCGCCAGCAGTCGGGGGACAGGTCCCCCCGAGCAGTACTTC
-	-	TRBV6-6	TRBJ2-1	CASSFPGAGYNEQFF	TGTGCCAGCAGTTTCCCAGGGGCTGGCTACAATGAGCAGTTCTTC
TRBD2	-	TRBV6-1	TRBJ2-7	CASSEAPSGAYEQYF	TGTGCCAGCAGTGAAGCTCCTAGCGGGGCCTACGAGCAGTACTTC
-	-	TRBV3-1/TRBV3-2	TRBJ1-1	CASSQDRGETNTEAFF	TGTGCCAGCAGCCAAGATCGGGGGGAGACGAACACTGAAGCTTTCTTT
-	-	TRBV3-1/TRBV3-2	TRBJ1-6	CAPSNGGVESYNSPLHF	TGTGCCCCTTCCAACGGCGGGGTCGAGTCCTATAATTCACCCCTCCACTTT
TRBD1	-	TRBV5-6	TRBJ1-2	CASSRGQGSNYGYTF	TGTGCCAGCAGCAGGGGACAGGGGTCTAACTATGGCTACACCTTC
-	-	TRBV12-3/TRBV12-4	TRBJ1-1	CASSLRGNTEAFF	TGTGCCAGCAGTTTACGAGGGAACACTGAAGCTTTCTTT
TRBD1	once	TRBV29-1	TRBJ2-1	CSVLLIGGTGKNEQFF	TGCAGCGTTCTTCTTATTGGCGGGACAGGGAAAAATGAGCAGTTCTTC
TRBD1	-	TRBV5-4	TRBJ1-3	CASSFSRTGVGNTIYF	TGTGCCAGCAGCTTCTCCCGGACAGGGGTAGGAAACACCATATATTTT
TRBD1	-	TRBV12-5	TRBJ2-2	CASGLRGRGTGELFF	TGTGCTAGTGGTTTGAGGGGGCGCGGCACCGGGGAGCTGTTTTTT
TRBD1	-	TRBV24-1	TRBJ1-5	CATSRQGSNQPQHF	TGTGCCACCAGCCGACAGGGAAGCAATCAGCCCCAGCATTTT
-	-	TRBV11-2	TRBJ2-7	CASTFRDSGEQYF	TGTGCCAGCACGTTCCGGGACAGCGGGGAGCAGTACTTC
-	-	TRBV7-9	TRBJ1-1	CASSLTDEAFF	TGTGCCAGCAGCTTAACAGACGAAGCTTTCTTT
TRBD1	-	TRBV14	TRBJ1-2	CASSQRTGPTKGYTF	TGTGCCAGCAGCCAACGGACAGGTCCCACTAAAGGCTACACCTTC
-	-	TRBV5-1	TRBJ2-7	CASSYQQGINYEQYF	TGCGCCAGCAGCTACCAACAGGGAATAAACTACGAGCAGTACTTC
-	-	TRBV29-1	TRBJ2-5	CSITRRGETQYF	TGCAGCATAACAAGGAGAGGAGAGACCCAGTACTTC
-	-	TRBV12-5	TRBJ2-3	CASGPPRGSSTDTQYF	TGTGCTAGTGGCCCACCGAGGGGGTCTAGCACAGATACGCAGTATTTT
-	-	TRBV5-5	TRBJ1-4	CASSFQVNRNEKLFF	TGTGCCAGCAGCTTTCAAGTGAACCGGAATGAAAAACTGTTTTTT
-	-	TRBV4-1	TRBJ1-2	CASSHYGTLGYGYTF	TGCGCCAGCAGCCATTATGGGACATTGGGCTATGGCTACACCTTC
TRBD2	-	TRBV7-2	TRBJ2-1	CASSLLGLDGNEQFF	TGTGCCAGCAGCTTATTGGGACTAGATGGCAATGAGCAGTTCTTC
TRBD1	-	TRBV29-1	TRBJ1-1	CSVEAQGAEAFF	TGCAGCGTTGAGGCACAGGGGGCAGAAGCTTTCTTT
TRBD1	-	TRBV5-1	TRBJ1-5	CASSPTGQQPQHF	TGCGCCAGCAGCCCGACAGGGCAGCAGCCCCAGCATTTT
-	-	TRBV2	TRBJ1-3	CASSEGRGVAGNTIYF	TGTGCCAGCAGTGAAGGGCGGGGAGTGGCTGGAAACACCATATATTTT
-	-	TRBV2	TRBJ1-1	CASSYQGSEAFF	TGTGCCAGCAGCTACCAGGGGTCTGAAGCTTTCTTT
TRBD1	-	TRBV9	TRBJ1-5	CASSVSGTGNQPQHF	TGTGCCAGCAGCGTATCCGGGACAGGGAATCAGCCCCAGCATTTT
-	-	TRBV19	TRBJ1-2	CASSIPGKLNYGYTF	TGTGCCAGTAGTATACCGGGGAAGTTGAACTATGGCTACACCTTC
-	-	TRBV4-1	TRBJ1-5	CASSQVRSNQPQHF	TGCGCCAGCAGCCAAGTCAGAAGCAATCAGCCCCAGCATTTT
-	-	TRBV30	TRBJ2-3	CAWSAPLRGQADTQYF	TGTGCCTGGAGTGCCCCTCTGCGGGGCCAGGCTGATACGCAGTATTTT
-	-	TRBV6-5	TRBJ1-3	CASSAHSGSGNTIYF	TGTGCCAGCAGCGCTCACTCAGGCTCTGGAAACACCATATATTTT
-	-	TRBV5-1	TRBJ1-4	CASSLGAGSGEKLFF	TGCGCCAGCAGTCTGGGTGCAGGGTCGGGTGAAAAACTGTTTTTT
-	-	TRBV25-1	TRBJ1-2	CASRGGHGYTF	TGTGCCAGCAGAGGAGGGCATGGCTACACCTTC
TRBD1	-	TRBV5-4	TRBJ1-1	CASSARQGENTEAFF	TGTGCCAGCAGCGCGAGACAGGGGGAGAACACTGAAGCTTTCTTT
TRBD2	-	TRBV7-3	TRBJ2-3	CASSPSGVLDTQYF	TGTGCCAGCAGCCCTAGCGGGGTACTGGATACGCAGTATTTT
-	-	TRBV21-1	TRBJ2-7	CASSKEAPGGGSYEQYF	TGTGCCAGCAGCAAAGAAGCCCCAGGGGGAGGTTCCTACGAGCAGTACTTC
-	-	TRBV6-1	TRBJ1-3	CASSEVSTGGNTIYF	TGTGCCAGCAGTGAAGTATCGACAGGCGGAAACACCATATATTTT
-	-	TRBV19	TRBJ2-3	CASSIGSSWDTQYF	TGTGCCAGTAGTATCGGGTCGTCTTGGGATACGCAGTATTTT